Shown below are 4 T cell receptor beta chains from a single sample sequenced in a study of CD8 T cells in Susac syndrome. Random hexamers primed reverse transcription of roughly 0.45 to 1 ug RNA. TCRdb passed the immunoSEQ multiplex PCR reads through MiXCR, listing each CDR3 protein once. The table includes over 100,000 distinct CDR3 sequences, about 95% detected once. Sequencing was done on a sample of CD8+ T cells from PBMCs. The receptors shown here come from a human donor with Susac syndrome.

The genes are TRBV4-1 and TRBJ2-5; perhaps TRBD1 as D (5 bases). Germline loops: CDR1 MGHRA, CDR2 YSYEKL. V dropped 3 bases and J dropped 2 bases, with 7 bases sitting between them. The CDR3 totals 13 residues. The CDR3 sequence: CASSQRQQETQYF. DNA of the CDR3: TGCGCCAGCAGCCAGCGACAGCAAGAGACCCAGTACTTC.

The CDR3 protein is CASSVEAGQYNEQFF. The CDR3 DNA reads as TGTGCCAGCAGCGTAGAGGCGGGACAGTACAATGAGCAGTTCTTC. The genes are TRBV9 and TRBJ2-1, with TRBD1 as a possible D gene (7 bases). In germline, CDR1 is SGDLS, CDR2 YYNGEE. CDR3 size: 15 residues. Trimming removed 0 bases from V and 4 bases from J, with 11 bases in between.

This clonotype was detected only once. The rearrangement links TRBV29-1 to TRBJ1-4; TRBD1 matches at 7 bases. V shed 4 bases and J 0 bases; nucleotides not matched to a gene: 2. There are 14 residues in the CDR3. CDR1 and CDR2 from the germline V gene are SQVTM and ANQGSEA. In DNA, the CDR3 is TGCAGCGTTGGGGACAGATCAACTAATGAAAAACTGTTTTTT. Its protein is CSVGDRSTNEKLFF.

The V call is TRBV20-1, the J call TRBJ2-1; D assignment may be TRBD1 or TRBD2 (5 bases each). This CDR3 is built from 12 residues. The V end was cut by 3 bases, the J end by 7 bases, with 10 bases between. Germline-derived CDR1 and CDR2 are DFQATT and SNEGSKA (reference sequence). CDR3 nucleotide sequence: TGCAGTGCTAGGTGGGGGATGAATGAGCAGTTCTTC. Translation gives CSARWGMNEQFF.